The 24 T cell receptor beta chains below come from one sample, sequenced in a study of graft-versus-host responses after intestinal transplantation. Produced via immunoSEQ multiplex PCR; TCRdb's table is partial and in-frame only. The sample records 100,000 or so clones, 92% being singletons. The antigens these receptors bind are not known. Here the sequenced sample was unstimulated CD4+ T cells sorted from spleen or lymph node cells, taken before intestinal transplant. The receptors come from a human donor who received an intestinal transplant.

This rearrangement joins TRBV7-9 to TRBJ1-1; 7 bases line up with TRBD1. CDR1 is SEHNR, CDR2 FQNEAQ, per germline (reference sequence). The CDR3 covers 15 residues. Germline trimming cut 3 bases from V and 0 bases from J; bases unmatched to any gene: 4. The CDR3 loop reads CASSFQGVLNTEAFF. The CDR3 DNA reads TGTGCCAGCAGCTTTCAGGGGGTCTTGAACACTGAAGCTTTCTTT.

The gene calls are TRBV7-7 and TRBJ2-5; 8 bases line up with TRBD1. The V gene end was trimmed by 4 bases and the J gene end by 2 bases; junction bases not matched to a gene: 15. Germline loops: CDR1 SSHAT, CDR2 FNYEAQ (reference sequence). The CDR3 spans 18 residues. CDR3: CASSSLPGDRTLQETQYF. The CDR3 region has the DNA TGTGCCAGCAGCTCCCTGCCAGGGGACAGGACTTTACAAGAGACCCAGTACTTC.

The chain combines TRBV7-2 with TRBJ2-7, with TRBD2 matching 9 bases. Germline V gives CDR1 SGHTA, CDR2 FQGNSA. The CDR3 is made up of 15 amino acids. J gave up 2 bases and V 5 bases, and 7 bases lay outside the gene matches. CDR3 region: CASSPPSGATYEQYF. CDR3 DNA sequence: TGTGCCAGCAGCCCGCCTAGCGGGGCAACCTACGAGCAGTACTTC.

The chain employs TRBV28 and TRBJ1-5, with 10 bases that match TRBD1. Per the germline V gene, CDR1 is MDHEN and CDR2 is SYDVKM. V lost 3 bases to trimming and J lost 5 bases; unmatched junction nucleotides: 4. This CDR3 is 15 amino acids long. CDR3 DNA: TGTGCCAGCAGTTTTAGGGACAGGGGATATCAGCCCCAGCATTTT. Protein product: CASSFRDRGYQPQHF.

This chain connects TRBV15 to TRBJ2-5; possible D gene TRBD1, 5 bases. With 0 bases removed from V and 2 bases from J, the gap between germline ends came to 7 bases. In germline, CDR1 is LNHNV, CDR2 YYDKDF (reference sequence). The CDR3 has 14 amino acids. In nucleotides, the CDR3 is TGTGCCACCAGCAGAGACAGGGCGCAAGAGACCCAGTACTTC. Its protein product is CATSRDRAQETQYF.

CDR3 bases: TGTGCCAGCAGTTTAAATCGTGCGAGGGGCTACACCTTC. Amino acids: CASSLNRARGYTF. The chain combines TRBV28 with TRBJ1-2; D is uncertain. V lost 2 bases and J 8 bases, leaving 12 bases between the germline ends. CDR1 and CDR2 (germline): MDHEN, SYDVKM. The length of the CDR3 is 13 residues.

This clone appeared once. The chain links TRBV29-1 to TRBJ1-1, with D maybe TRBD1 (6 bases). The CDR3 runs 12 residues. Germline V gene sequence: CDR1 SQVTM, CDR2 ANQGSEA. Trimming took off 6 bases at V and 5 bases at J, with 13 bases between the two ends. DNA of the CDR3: TGCAGCGTAGCGACAGGTCGGACTGAAGCTTTCTTT. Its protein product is CSVATGRTEAFF. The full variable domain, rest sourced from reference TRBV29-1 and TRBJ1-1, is SAVISQKPSRDICQRGTSLTIQCQVDSQVTMMFWYRQQPGQSLTLIATANQGSEATYESGFVIDKFPISRPNLTFSTLTVSNMSPEDSSIYLCSVATGRTEAFFGQGTRLTVV.

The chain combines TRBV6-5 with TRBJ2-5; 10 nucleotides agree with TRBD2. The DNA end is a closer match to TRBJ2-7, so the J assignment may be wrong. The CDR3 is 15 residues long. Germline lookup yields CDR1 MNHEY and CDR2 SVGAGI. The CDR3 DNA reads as TGTGCCAGCAGTTACGCCCTAGCGGGAGTCTACGAGCAGTACTTC. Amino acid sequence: CASSYALAGVYEQYF.

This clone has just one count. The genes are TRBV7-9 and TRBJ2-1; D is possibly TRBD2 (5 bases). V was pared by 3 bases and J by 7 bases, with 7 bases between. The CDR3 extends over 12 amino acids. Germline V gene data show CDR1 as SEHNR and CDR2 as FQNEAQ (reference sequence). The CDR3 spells CASSFRGNEQFF. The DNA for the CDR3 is TGTGCCAGCAGCTTTCGAGGGAATGAGCAGTTCTTC.

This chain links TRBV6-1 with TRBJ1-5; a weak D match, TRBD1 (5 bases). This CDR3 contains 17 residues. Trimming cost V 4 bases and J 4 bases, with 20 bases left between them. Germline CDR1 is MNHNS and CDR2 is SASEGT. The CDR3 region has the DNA TGTGCCAGCAGTGGAAGGGAGGGGAGGGGCCCGAATCAGCCCCAGCATTTT. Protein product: CASSGREGRGPNQPQHF.

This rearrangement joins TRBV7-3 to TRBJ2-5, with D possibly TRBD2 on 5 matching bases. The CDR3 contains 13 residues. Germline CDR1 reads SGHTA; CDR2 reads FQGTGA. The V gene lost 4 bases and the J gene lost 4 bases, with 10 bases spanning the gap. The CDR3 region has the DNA TGTGCCAGCAGCTCGGGGTCGGGAGAGACCCAGTACTTC. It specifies CASSSGSGETQYF.

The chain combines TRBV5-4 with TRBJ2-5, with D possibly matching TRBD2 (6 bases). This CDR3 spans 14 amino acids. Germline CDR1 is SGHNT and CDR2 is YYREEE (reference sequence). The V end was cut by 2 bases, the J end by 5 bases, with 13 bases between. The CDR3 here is CASSFSGVLETQYF. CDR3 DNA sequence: TGTGCCAGCAGCTTCTCGGGAGTGTTGGAGACCCAGTACTTC.

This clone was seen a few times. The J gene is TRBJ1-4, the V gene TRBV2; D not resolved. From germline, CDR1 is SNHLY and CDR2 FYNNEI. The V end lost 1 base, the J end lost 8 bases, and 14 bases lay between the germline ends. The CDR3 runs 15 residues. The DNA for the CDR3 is TGTGCCAGCAGTGAAGAGGTCACTGCGGGGGAAAAACTGTTTTTT. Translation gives CASSEEVTAGEKLFF.

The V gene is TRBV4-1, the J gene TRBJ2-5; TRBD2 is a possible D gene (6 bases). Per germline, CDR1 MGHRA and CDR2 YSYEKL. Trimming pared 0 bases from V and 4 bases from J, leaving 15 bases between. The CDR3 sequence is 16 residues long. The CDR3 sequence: CASSQDSAGWGETQYF. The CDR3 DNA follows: TGCGCCAGCAGCCAAGATTCGGCGGGGTGGGGAGAGACCCAGTACTTC.

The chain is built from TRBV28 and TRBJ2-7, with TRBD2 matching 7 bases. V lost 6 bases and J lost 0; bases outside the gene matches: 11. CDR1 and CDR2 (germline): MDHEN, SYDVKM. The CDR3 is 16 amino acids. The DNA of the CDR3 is TGTGCCAGCAGCCCCCGGGGTTCTAGCGGCTCCTACGAGCAGTACTTC. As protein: CASSPRGSSGSYEQYF. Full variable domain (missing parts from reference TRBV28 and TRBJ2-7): DVKVTQSSRYLVKRTGEKVFLECVQDMDHENMFWYRQDPGLGLRLIYFSYDVKMKEKGDIPEGYSVSREKKERFSLILESASTNQTSMYLCASSPRGSSGSYEQYFGPGTRLTVT.

CDR3 nucleotides: TGTGCCAGCAGTCCCGGGACAACTAATGAAAAACTGTTTTTT. Amino acids: CASSPGTTNEKLFF. The chain carries TRBV2 and TRBJ1-4, with D uncertain. The CDR3 spans 14 residues. Germline CDR1 and CDR2: SNHLY and FYNNEI. Trimming took 5 bases from V and 0 from J, leaving 7 bases between them.

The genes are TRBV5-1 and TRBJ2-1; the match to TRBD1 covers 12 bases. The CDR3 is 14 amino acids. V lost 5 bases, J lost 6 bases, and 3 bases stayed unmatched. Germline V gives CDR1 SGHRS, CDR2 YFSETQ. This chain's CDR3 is CASRGQGAFNEQFF. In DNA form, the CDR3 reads TGCGCCAGCAGGGGACAGGGGGCGTTCAATGAGCAGTTCTTC.

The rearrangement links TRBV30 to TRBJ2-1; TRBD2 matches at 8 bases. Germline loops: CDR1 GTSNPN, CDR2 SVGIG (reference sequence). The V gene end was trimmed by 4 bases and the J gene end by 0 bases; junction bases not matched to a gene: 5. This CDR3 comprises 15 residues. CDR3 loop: CAWMTGTSSYNEQFF. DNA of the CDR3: TGTGCCTGGATGACCGGGACTAGCTCCTACAATGAGCAGTTCTTC.

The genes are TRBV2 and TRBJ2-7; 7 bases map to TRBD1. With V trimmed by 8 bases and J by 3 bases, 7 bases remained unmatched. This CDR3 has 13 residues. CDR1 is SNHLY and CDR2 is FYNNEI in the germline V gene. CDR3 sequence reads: CASRTGEDYEQYF. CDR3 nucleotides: TGTGCCAGCCGAACAGGGGAAGACTACGAGCAGTACTTC.

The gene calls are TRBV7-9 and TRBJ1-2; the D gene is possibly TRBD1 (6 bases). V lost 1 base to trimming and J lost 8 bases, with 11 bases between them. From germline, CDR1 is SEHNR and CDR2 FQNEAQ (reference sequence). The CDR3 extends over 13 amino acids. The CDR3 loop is CASSLDRVGGYTF. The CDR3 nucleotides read TGTGCCAGCAGCTTAGACAGGGTCGGCGGCTACACCTTC.

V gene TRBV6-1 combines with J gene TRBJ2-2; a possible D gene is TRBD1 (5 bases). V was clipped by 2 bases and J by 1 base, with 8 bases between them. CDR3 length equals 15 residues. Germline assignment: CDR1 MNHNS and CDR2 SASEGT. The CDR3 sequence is CASSEIGQNTGELFF. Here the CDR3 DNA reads TGTGCCAGCAGTGAAATTGGACAGAACACCGGGGAGCTGTTTTTT.

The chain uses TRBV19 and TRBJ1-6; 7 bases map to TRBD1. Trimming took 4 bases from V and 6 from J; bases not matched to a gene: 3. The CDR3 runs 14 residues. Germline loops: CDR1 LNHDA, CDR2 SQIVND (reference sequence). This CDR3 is CASSRQGFNSPLHF. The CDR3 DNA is TGTGCCAGTAGTAGACAGGGATTTAATTCACCCCTCCACTTT.

The CDR3 DNA is TGTGCCAGCAGTTTCCGCGCCCCGGGACAGGGACTGATGGAGACCCAGTACTTC. It specifies CASSFRAPGQGLMETQYF. The chain employs TRBV27 and TRBJ2-5; 9 nucleotides match TRBD1. The CDR3 runs to 18 residues. The ends lost 3 bases at V and 5 bases at J; junction bases unmatched: 16. CDR1 and CDR2 from the germline V gene are MNHEY and SMNVEV (reference sequence).

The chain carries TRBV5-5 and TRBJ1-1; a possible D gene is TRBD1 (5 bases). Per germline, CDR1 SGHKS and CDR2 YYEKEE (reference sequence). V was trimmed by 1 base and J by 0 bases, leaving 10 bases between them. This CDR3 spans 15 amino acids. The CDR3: CASSLRPDMNTEAFF. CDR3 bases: TGTGCCAGCAGCTTGAGACCGGACATGAACACTGAAGCTTTCTTT.